These 24 T cell receptor beta chains share one sample of origin, sequenced in a study of T cell responses to AZD1222 COVID-19 vaccine. Here immunoSEQ multiplex PCR was the method, and the copy in TCRdb shows in-frame clones only, minus some. The repertoire holds about 150,000 clones, with roughly 91% as singletons. Sequences were derived from peripheral blood, sampled 28 days after the second AZD1222 dose. The receptor source for this set is an adult who received the AZD1222 COVID-19 vaccine.

CDR3 loop: CASSSQLNTEAFF. The CDR3 DNA reads TGTGCCAGCAGCTCACAGCTGAACACTGAAGCTTTCTTT. The chain links TRBV11-2 to TRBJ1-1; no definite D call. This CDR3 is 13 amino acids long. Trimming removed 4 bases at V and 0 bases at J, with 6 bases between. Germline V gene lookup returns CDR1 SGHAT and CDR2 FQNNGV.

This chain uses TRBV12-5 with TRBJ1-5; D uncertain. The CDR3 totals 17 residues. Trimming removed 0 bases from V and 1 base from J, with 13 bases in between. Germline V lookup: CDR1 LGHNT, CDR2 FRNRAP. The CDR3 coding sequence is TGTGCTAGTGGTTTGGTACGAGTCGATTTAAGCAATCAGCCCCAGCATTTT. Protein product: CASGLVRVDLSNQPQHF. The full variable domain, with the rest looked up from reference TRBV12-5 and TRBJ1-5, is DARVTQTPRHKVTEMGQEVTMRCQPILGHNTVFWYRQTMMQGLELLAYFRNRAPLDDSGMPKDRFSAEMPDATLATLKIQPSEPRDSAVYFCASGLVRVDLSNQPQHFGDGTRLSIL.

The rearrangement joins TRBV13 to TRBJ1-6; TRBD1 agrees at 7 bases. The trim removed 5 bases at V and 6 bases at J, leaving 7 bases unmatched. Germline assignment: CDR1 PRHDT and CDR2 FYEKMQ (reference sequence). CDR3 length equals 15 residues. Written as DNA, the CDR3 is TGTGCCAGCAGCGTTGGGACAGTTTCTAATTCACCCCTCCACTTT. It is translated as CASSVGTVSNSPLHF.

The chain employs TRBV6-5 and TRBJ1-2, with D unresolved. V lost 6 bases and J 3 bases, leaving 11 bases between the germline ends. The CDR3 loop spans 13 amino acids. Germline V CDR1 and CDR2: MNHEY, SVGAGI. The CDR3, as DNA: TGTGCCAGCAGAATGACATTCCACTATGGCTACACCTTC. Encoded protein: CASRMTFHYGYTF.

Worth noting for this clone: At one boundary the junction diverges from the germline segment, which might be a read error. The genes are TRBV5-8 and TRBJ1-2; possible D gene TRBD1, 6 bases. In germline, CDR1 is SGHTS, CDR2 YDEGEE. CDR3 length equals 12 residues. The chain's CDR3 is CASSWRGGPASF. In DNA, the CDR3 is TGTGCCAGCAGCTGGAGGGGGGGGCCTGCTTCCTTC.

This clone was observed once. The rearrangement uses TRBV7-6 and TRBJ2-3, with 15 bases identical to TRBD2. J was trimmed by 4 bases and V by 4 bases; bases with no gene match: 3. The CDR3 is 16 amino acids. Germline CDR1 SGHVS, CDR2 FNYEAQ. CDR3 sequence: CASSSGLAGGSDTQYF. The CDR3 DNA reads as TGTGCCAGCAGCTCGGGACTAGCGGGGGGCTCAGATACGCAGTATTTT.

The rearrangement joins TRBV5-4 to TRBJ2-1, with 15 bases fitting TRBD2. The CDR3 extends over 16 amino acids. The germline CDR1 and CDR2 sequences are SGHNT and YYREEE (reference sequence). V was pared by 0 bases and J by 10 bases, with 5 bases of the junction left unmatched. The CDR3 spells CASSLDGTSGGKEQFF. The CDR3 bases are TGTGCCAGCAGCTTGGACGGGACTAGCGGGGGGAAAGAGCAGTTCTTC. Supplemented by reference TRBV5-4 and TRBJ2-1, the full variable domain reads ETGVTQSPTHLIKTRGQQVTLRCSSQSGHNTVSWYQQALGQGPQFIFQYYREEENGRGNFPPRFSGLQFPNYSSELNVNALELDDSALYLCASSLDGTSGGKEQFFGPGTRLTVL.

The V and J genes are TRBV5-4 and TRBJ1-1, with TRBD1 matching over 8 bases. V was clipped by 1 base and J by 5 bases; unmatched bases: 4. The germline CDR1 and CDR2 sequences are SGHNT and YYREEE (reference sequence). There are 14 residues in the CDR3. CDR3 sequence reads: CASSLTGGGTEAFF. CDR3 nucleotides: TGTGCCAGCAGCTTGACAGGGGGAGGTACTGAAGCTTTCTTT.

This chain links TRBV4-3 with TRBJ1-2; D is uncertain. Germline loops: CDR1 LGHNA, CDR2 YSLEER. The CDR3 length is 17 residues. With 0 bases removed from V and 0 bases from J, the gap between germline ends came to 14 bases. CDR3: CASSQDTGFGANYGYTF. The CDR3 bases are TGCGCCAGCAGCCAAGACACCGGATTTGGGGCTAACTATGGCTACACCTTC.

This clone showed up just once. V usage is TRBV11-2 and J usage is TRBJ1-2; D is perhaps TRBD1 (5 bases). Deletions cut 8 bases from V and 6 bases from J, with 22 bases between. Germline V gives CDR1 SGHAT, CDR2 FQNNGV. This CDR3 contains 15 residues. The CDR3 is CASRTIRVMPHGYTF. As DNA, the CDR3 is TGTGCCAGCCGAACTATCAGGGTTATGCCGCATGGCTACACCTTC.

The chain recombines TRBV10-2 with TRBJ1-5, with D perhaps TRBD1 (5 bases). Per the germline V gene, CDR1 is WSHSY and CDR2 is SAAADI. V lost 10 bases and J lost 3, with 13 bases in between. The CDR3 is 13 amino acids. This chain's CDR3 is CATRMTVNQPQHF. In DNA, the CDR3 is TGCGCCACCAGAATGACAGTCAATCAGCCCCAGCATTTT.

For the CDR3, the DNA is TGCGCCAGCAGCTTGGATATAGGGGATACTGAAGCTTTCTTT. Its protein is CASSLDIGDTEAFF. The V gene is TRBV5-1, the J gene TRBJ1-1; maybe TRBD1 (5 bases). This CDR3 spans 14 amino acids. In germline, CDR1 is SGHRS, CDR2 YFSETQ. Deletions cut 0 bases from V and 5 bases from J, with 11 bases between.

CDR3 in amino acids: CASSYDSGTRSHEQYF. In DNA form, the CDR3 reads TGTGCCAGCAGTTACGACTCCGGGACTAGGTCCCACGAGCAGTACTTC. V and J are TRBV6-5 and TRBJ2-7, with 8 bases matching TRBD2. V was pared by 2 bases and J by 5 bases, with 11 bases of the junction left unmatched. This CDR3 has 16 amino acids. Germline CDR1 MNHEY, CDR2 SVGAGI.

This chain connects TRBV6-5 to TRBJ2-7; 7 bases are a match to TRBD1. V gave up 8 bases and J gave up 6 bases; unmatched junction bases: 16. Germline CDR1 MNHEY, CDR2 SVGAGI. The CDR3 is made up of 15 amino acids. The CDR3 region has the DNA TGTGCCAGCCGGACAGGATCTAGACTTGCGGGCGAGCAGTACTTC. Its translation: CASRTGSRLAGEQYF.

In regard to this clone: Distinct nucleotide sequences in the sample also encode this CDR3. The chain carries TRBV5-1 and TRBJ2-3, with TRBD2 as a possible D gene (5 bases). The ends were cut back, 0 bases at V and 5 bases at J, with 10 bases in the middle. The CDR3 length is 14 residues. From germline, CDR1 is SGHRS and CDR2 YFSETQ. CDR3 loop: CASSLGRVRDTQYF. The CDR3 bases are TGCGCCAGCAGCTTGGGGCGGGTTCGAGATACGCAGTATTTT.

V and J are TRBV7-8 and TRBJ1-1; no firm D call. The CDR3 runs to 12 residues. V gave up 1 base and J gave up 3 bases, with 3 bases separating them. Germline CDR1 SGHVS, CDR2 FQNEAQ. The CDR3 reads CASSLGYTEAFF. For the CDR3, the DNA is TGTGCCAGCAGCTTAGGGTACACTGAAGCTTTCTTT.

J is TRBJ1-5 and V is TRBV24-1; D is undetermined. The germline V gene has CDR1 KGHDR and CDR2 SFDVKD. V lost 3 bases, J lost 5 bases, and 4 bases lay in between. There are 12 residues in the CDR3. In DNA form, the CDR3 reads TGTGCCACCAGTGATGGTCATCAGCCCCAGCATTTT. This gives the protein CATSDGHQPQHF.

The chain recombines TRBV12-3 or TRBV12-4 with TRBJ2-7, with a weak D call TRBD1 (6 bases). Trimming cost V 3 bases and J 2 bases, with 8 bases left between them. This CDR3 comprises 13 residues. Written as DNA, the CDR3 is TGTGCCAGCAGTTTCGGACAGACCTACGAGCAGTACTTC. This gives the protein CASSFGQTYEQYF.

The CDR3 loop is CASSLNMGDLAYEQYF. Here the CDR3 DNA reads TGTGCCAGCAGCTTGAATATGGGGGACTTAGCCTACGAGCAGTACTTC. The chain recombines TRBV7-3 with TRBJ2-7; a weak D match, TRBD2 (6 bases). This CDR3 has 16 residues. Germline CDR1 reads SGHTA; CDR2 reads FQGTGA. The V end was cut by 3 bases, the J end by 2 bases, with 17 bases between.

The chain combines TRBV2 with TRBJ1-4, with unresolved D. The germline V and J ends were trimmed by 2 bases and 7 bases, with 14 bases remaining between them. The CDR3 spans 15 residues. Per the germline V gene, CDR1 is SNHLY and CDR2 is FYNNEI. The CDR3 DNA reads TGTGCCAGCAGTGAATGGGAGGGAAAAGGTGAAAAACTGTTTTTT. This encodes CASSEWEGKGEKLFF.

V usage is TRBV5-6 and J usage is TRBJ1-6, with D tentatively TRBD1 (5 bases). Trimming left V 4 bases short and J 10 bases short, with 15 bases between. Germline V gene sequence: CDR1 SGHDT, CDR2 YYEEEE. This CDR3 is 14 amino acids long. The CDR3 DNA reads TGTGCCAGCAGCCTCGCAGGGCCAGGATCACCCCTCCACTTT. Translating gives CASSLAGPGSPLHF.

The chain recombines TRBV7-9 with TRBJ2-7; a possible D gene is TRBD2 (6 bases). This CDR3 comprises 15 residues. Germline assignment: CDR1 SEHNR and CDR2 FQNEAQ (reference sequence). Trimming cost V 1 base and J 6 bases, with 16 bases left between them. Here the CDR3 DNA reads TGTGCCAGCAGCTTAGAGTCCGGGAGAGTCGCCGAGCAGTACTTC. It codes for CASSLESGRVAEQYF.

CDR3: CASSFTGVEQYF. In nucleotides, the CDR3 is TGTGCCAGCAGTTTTACGGGGGTCGAGCAGTACTTC. The chain couples TRBV12-3 or TRBV12-4 to TRBJ2-7, with a possible D match to TRBD2 (6 bases). The CDR3 totals 12 residues. V lost 3 bases and J lost 6, with 9 bases in between.

The chain employs TRBV6-7 and TRBJ1-5; 7 nucleotides align to TRBD1. TRBV6-7 is an ORF, and what it does is uncertain. CDR3 size: 14 residues. Trimming at V came to 6 bases and at J to 7 bases, leaving 9 bases not matched to a gene. The CDR3 protein is CASSSTGPGQPQHF. The DNA of the CDR3 is TGTGCCAGCAGCTCGACAGGGCCTGGGCAGCCCCAGCATTTT.